Listed below are T cell receptor beta chains from one sample, sequenced in a study of PD-1 blockade in classical Hodgkin lymphoma. Measured with immunoSEQ multiplex PCR; TCRdb has only the in-frame clones, and not every one. The sample holds over 50,000 clones, 87% seen once. Sequenced material: peripheral blood mononuclear cells (PBMCs), taken before the fourth cycle of nivolumab. The receptors here all came from a human donor with classical Hodgkin lymphoma. Both conserved end residues are part of each CDR3. Each record gives: CDR3 DNA, CDR3 protein, V gene, J gene, clone size, D gene. D genes are given only for firm matches. Only some rows state a clone size, as once, few, many or a class for expanded clones.

TGTGCCAGCAGCCCGGGACTAGCGCGCGAGCAGTACTTC,CASSPGLAREQYF,TRBV27,TRBJ2-7,.,TRBD2
TGTGCCAGCAGCCAAGCCGGGGAAACTGAAGCTTTCTTT,CASSQAGETEAFF,TRBV11-3,TRBJ1-1,few,.
TGCAGCGTACCGCGGGCAGGGGATTTTGGGCAGTTCTTC,CSVPRAGDFGQFF,TRBV29-1,TRBJ2-1,.,.
TGCGCCACCCGGGAGGGGGCTGGGGCCAACGTCCTGACTTTC,CATREGAGANVLTF,TRBV5-1,TRBJ2-6,.,TRBD2
TGCGCCAGCAGCTTACTCACAGATACGCAGTATTTT,CASSLLTDTQYF,TRBV5-1,TRBJ2-3,.,.
TGTGCCAGCACCCCCACCTTGGACAGCCAAGAGACCCAGTACTTC,CASTPTLDSQETQYF,TRBV9,TRBJ2-5,.,.
TGCGCCAGCAGCGTGGGACAGGGCAATGAAAAACTGTTTTTT,CASSVGQGNEKLFF,TRBV5-1,TRBJ1-4,.,TRBD1
TGTGCCTCAGCCCCAGGAGCTAACTATGGCTACACCTTC,CASAPGANYGYTF,TRBV6-5,TRBJ1-2,.,.
TGCGCCAGCAGCCAATCGGGCCCGCTAGTCTACAATGAGCAGTTCTTC,CASSQSGPLVYNEQFF,TRBV4-1,TRBJ2-1,.,.
TGCGCCAGCAGCTTGGACAGGGCTGGCTACACCTTC,CASSLDRAGYTF,TRBV5-1,TRBJ1-2,.,.
TGTGCCAGCAGCCTCGCAGCCTACGAGCAGTACTTC,CASSLAAYEQYF,TRBV2,TRBJ2-7,.,.
TGTGCCTGGTCAGATTCTGGAAACACCATATATTTT,CAWSDSGNTIYF,TRBV30,TRBJ1-3,.,.
TGCGCCAGCTATTCTTCGGGGGGACCCCAAGAGACCCAGTACTTC,CASYSSGGPQETQYF,TRBV5-1,TRBJ2-5,.,TRBD2
TGTGCCAGCAGTTACGGTTCTGAGCCCCAGCATTTT,CASSYGSEPQHF,TRBV6-5,TRBJ1-5,.,.
TGTGCCAGCAGCCGCGATGTGGGCACTGAAGCTTTCTTT,CASSRDVGTEAFF,TRBV6-5,TRBJ1-1,.,.
TGTGCCACCAGCGCAAGACAGGGGAACACTGAAGCTTTCTTT,CATSARQGNTEAFF,TRBV15,TRBJ1-1,.,TRBD1
TGTGCCAGCAGTTACGGCGGGCAGCCCTATGGCTACACCTTC,CASSYGGQPYGYTF,TRBV6-5,TRBJ1-2,.,.
TGTGCCAGCAAGGCGACAGGGGGCTTCTACGAGCAGTACTTC,CASKATGGFYEQYF,TRBV6-5,TRBJ2-7,once,TRBD1
TGCGCCAGCGAGCTTGGGCAGGCCCCCGAGATTTGGTGCAATCAGCCCCAGCATTTT,CASELGQAPEIWCNQPQHF,TRBV5-1,TRBJ1-5,few,.
TGTGCCAGCAGCCTTTGGTTCAGGGGAGGGACTGAAGCTTTCTTT,CASSLWFRGGTEAFF,TRBV7-9,TRBJ1-1,.,.
TGCGCCAGCAGCCCTGATGGGCGGGGGACCTACGAGCAGTACTTC,CASSPDGRGTYEQYF,TRBV5-1,TRBJ2-7,.,TRBD2
TGCGCCAGCAGCCCTACTAGCGGGGGGCATTACAATGAGCAGTTCTTC,CASSPTSGGHYNEQFF,TRBV5-1,TRBJ2-1,.,TRBD2
TGTGCCAGCAGTGACCCCTGGAAGAACACCGGGGAGCTGTTTTTT,CASSDPWKNTGELFF,TRBV6-1,TRBJ2-2,.,.
TGCGCCAGCAGCGAGACTGGCGGCATGAACACTGAAGCTTTCTTT,CASSETGGMNTEAFF,TRBV5-1,TRBJ1-1,few,.
TGTGCCAGCAGCCTCCCCGGGACAGGGGGGGACAATGAGCAGTTCTTC,CASSLPGTGGDNEQFF,TRBV9,TRBJ2-1,.,TRBD1
TGCGCCAGCAGCGGGGGACAGACTCCAACTAATGAAAAACTGTTTTTT,CASSGGQTPTNEKLFF,TRBV5-1,TRBJ1-4,.,TRBD1
TGTGCCAGCAGCGTAGGGACTAGCCCGCGGGATACGCAGTATTTT,CASSVGTSPRDTQYF,TRBV9,TRBJ2-3,.,TRBD2
TGTGCCAGCACGGAGGGGCCTGGAGATACGCAGTATTTT,CASTEGPGDTQYF,TRBV7-9,TRBJ2-3,.,.
TGTGCCAGCAGCTCCCCGGGACAGGGGTCGGCTGAGCAGTTCTTC,CASSSPGQGSAEQFF,TRBV11-2,TRBJ2-1,.,TRBD1
TGTGCCAGCAGAAATGACGGATCCTATGGCTACACCTTC,CASRNDGSYGYTF,TRBV9,TRBJ1-2,.,.
TGTGCCAGCGGATACAGGGGACCCAATCCTTTGCTAGCCAAAAACATTCAGTACTTC,CASGYRGPNPLLAKNIQYF,TRBV7-9,TRBJ2-4,.,TRBD1
TGCGCCAGCTCGAGGAGAGGGGGGGGAGTCCAAGAGACCCAGTACTTC,CASSRRGGGVQETQYF,TRBV5-1,TRBJ2-5,.,.
TGTGCCAGCAGCCGGGAGGGTGCAGGGATTTCCTCAGAGTACTTC,CASSREGAGISSEYF,TRBV11-3,TRBJ2-5,.,TRBD2
TGTGCATCCACAGGGGGCACCCAAGAGACCCAGTACTTC,CASTGGTQETQYF,TRBV30,TRBJ2-5,.,TRBD1
TGTGCCTTAATACCAGGGGGCGCAGGTCAGCCCCAGCATTTT,CALIPGGAGQPQHF,TRBV6-5,TRBJ1-5,.,TRBD1
TGTGCCAGCAGCCAAGAACCTAGCGGGGGGGGAATATACAATGAGCAGTTCTTC,CASSQEPSGGGIYNEQFF,TRBV4-2,TRBJ2-1,once,TRBD2
TGCGCCAGCAGCTTTGAGGGAAGAAATTCACCCCTCCACTTT,CASSFEGRNSPLHF,TRBV5-1,TRBJ1-6,.,.
TGTGCCGGGGGGGACAGGGCGTTGTCTGGCTACACCTTC,CAGGDRALSGYTF,TRBV6-5,TRBJ1-2,.,TRBD1
TGTGCCAGCAGCCCAAAAACAGGGGGCGAAACCTACACCTTC,CASSPKTGGETYTF,TRBV7-8,TRBJ1-2,.,TRBD1
TGTGCCAGCAGCTGGGACAGGGGAGTTTCGGACACCTTC,CASSWDRGVSDTF,TRBV7-9,TRBJ1-2,once,TRBD1
TGTGCCAGCAGCTTAAGCAGCGGGGGCTTCAATGAGCAGTTCTTC,CASSLSSGGFNEQFF,TRBV7-2,TRBJ2-1,.,TRBD2
TGTGCCAGCGGTATGACAACAGGGGAAGGTGAAAAACTGTTTTTT,CASGMTTGEGEKLFF,TRBV28,TRBJ1-4,few,TRBD1
TGCGCCAGCAGCTCGACAGGGTTTGGTTCACCCCTCCACTTT,CASSSTGFGSPLHF,TRBV5-1,TRBJ1-6,.,TRBD1
TGCGCCAGCAGCTTCCAGACAGGTGGGGGTGAAAAACTGTTTTTT,CASSFQTGGGEKLFF,TRBV5-1,TRBJ1-4,.,.
TGCGCCAGCAGCTTGGGGACTAGCGGCAACAATGAGCAGTTCTTC,CASSLGTSGNNEQFF,TRBV5-1,TRBJ2-1,.,TRBD2
TGTGCCAGCACTCGCGCAAGGACAGAATCCAACAATGAGCAGTTCTTC,CASTRARTESNNEQFF,TRBV6-6,TRBJ2-1,.,.
TGTGCCAGCAGTCGCGGACAGGGAACCTACGAGCAGTACTTC,CASSRGQGTYEQYF,TRBV6-6,TRBJ2-7,.,TRBD1
TGCGCCAGCAGCTGGAGGGACAGGGGGTACTCCTACGAGCAGTACTTC,CASSWRDRGYSYEQYF,TRBV5-1,TRBJ2-7,.,TRBD1
TGTGCCAGTCCCCCCTTGGGGGGGCCCTACGAGCAGTACTTC,CASPPLGGPYEQYF,TRBV28,TRBJ2-7,.,.
TGTGCCAGCAGTAAGACGGGCCGTACAGGGACGAGGGTGCAGTACTTC,CASSKTGRTGTRVQYF,TRBV7-9,TRBJ2-7,.,.